Following are 21 T cell receptor beta chains from one sample sequenced in a study of blood T cell repertoires in COVID-19. Clones were sequenced by immunoSEQ multiplex PCR, and TCRdb holds only the in-frame ones, with some missing. The sample lists around 94,000 clones, roughly 87% occurring once. Sequencing was carried out using peripheral blood. Source of these receptors: a man over 45 with active COVID-19.

V usage is TRBV5-1 and J usage is TRBJ2-6; D unclear. CDR1 is SGHRS and CDR2 is YFSETQ in the germline V gene. The ends were cut back, 5 bases at V and 4 bases at J, with 4 bases in the middle. The CDR3 totals 12 residues. In DNA, the CDR3 is TGCGCCAGCAGAACAGGGGCCAACGTCCTGACTTTC. It encodes CASRTGANVLTF.

The chain uses TRBV4-1 and TRBJ2-7; TRBD2 matches at 8 bases. CDR1 and CDR2 from the germline V gene are MGHRA and YSYEKL. The CDR3 is 15 amino acids. After removal of 0 bases from V and 2 bases from J, the junction contained 3 bases not matched to a gene. The chain's CDR3 is CASSQESGGTYEQYF. The CDR3 region has the DNA TGCGCCAGCAGCCAAGAAAGCGGGGGTACCTACGAGCAGTACTTC.

The V gene is TRBV11-3, the J gene TRBJ1-1; D remains ambiguous. The CDR3 covers 13 residues. V was shortened by 5 bases and J by 1 base, with 8 bases between the two germline ends. Germline assignment: CDR1 SGHNT and CDR2 YENEEA. The CDR3 spells CASSLLWNTEAFF. The CDR3, as DNA: TGTGCCAGCAGCCTCCTTTGGAACACTGAAGCTTTCTTT.

This clone is a singleton in its sample. The V call is TRBV25-1, the J call TRBJ2-1, with D maybe TRBD2 (7 bases). This CDR3 contains 15 residues. The ends were cut back, 2 bases at V and 4 bases at J, with 12 bases in the middle. CDR1 is MGHDK, CDR2 SYGVNS, per germline. The CDR3 sequence is CASSETGGRYNEQFF. The CDR3 bases are TGTGCCAGCAGTGAAACGGGGGGCCGATACAATGAGCAGTTCTTC.

CDR3 in amino acids: CASSQAGQNYGYTF. CDR3 in DNA: TGTGCCAGCAGCCAGGCGGGACAGAACTATGGCTACACCTTC. The V and J genes are TRBV3-1 (or the pseudogene TRBV3-2) and TRBJ1-2, with TRBD1 identical over 7 bases. The CDR3 has 14 amino acids. From germline, CDR1 is LGHDT and CDR2 YNNKEL (reference sequence). The V and J ends lost 3 bases and 2 bases, in that order; junction bases with no gene match: 3.

The V gene is TRBV7-8, the J gene TRBJ1-1, with TRBD1 identical over 7 bases. The V and J ends lost 5 bases and 4 bases, in that order; junction bases with no gene match: 10. Per germline, CDR1 SGHVS and CDR2 FQNEAQ. This CDR3 contains 15 residues. CDR3 sequence: CASSTRQGEGTEAFF. The CDR3 DNA sequence: TGTGCCAGCAGCACGAGACAGGGAGAGGGCACTGAAGCTTTCTTT.

The J gene is TRBJ2-2, the V gene TRBV3-1 (or the pseudogene TRBV3-2); 10 bases map to TRBD2. Germline lookup yields CDR1 LGHDT and CDR2 YNNKEL (reference sequence). The trim removed 4 bases at V and 0 bases at J, leaving 2 bases unmatched. The CDR3 has 16 amino acids. The DNA of the CDR3 is TGTGCCAGCAGCCGACTAGCGGGTACGAACACCGGGGAGCTGTTTTTT. As protein: CASSRLAGTNTGELFF.

The genes are TRBV5-4 and TRBJ1-2; TRBD1 matches 7 bases. The V gene end was trimmed by 4 bases and the J gene end by 5 bases; junction bases not matched to a gene: 5. Germline V gene data show CDR1 as SGHNT and CDR2 as YYREEE (reference sequence). This CDR3 is built from 13 residues. The chain's CDR3 is CASSHRTGYGYTF. CDR3 in DNA: TGTGCCAGCAGCCACCGGACAGGTTATGGCTACACCTTC. Full variable domain (missing parts from reference TRBV5-4 and TRBJ1-2): ETGVTQSPTHLIKTRGQQVTLRCSSQSGHNTVSWYQQALGQGPQFIFQYYREEENGRGNFPPRFSGLQFPNYSSELNVNALELDDSALYLCASSHRTGYGYTFGSGTRLTVV.

V usage is TRBV7-8 and J usage is TRBJ2-6; TRBD1 matches 7 bases. The CDR3 sequence is 18 residues long. The V segment lost 4 bases and the J segment 2 bases; nucleotides outside the gene matches: 11. Germline lookup yields CDR1 SGHVS and CDR2 FQNEAQ. This CDR3 reads CASSYIQGRLTGANVLTF. Here the CDR3 DNA reads TGTGCCAGCAGCTACATACAGGGGCGCCTAACTGGGGCCAACGTCCTGACTTTC.

This chain connects TRBV29-1 to TRBJ1-2; the D gene is possibly TRBD1 (6 bases). CDR1 and CDR2 from the germline V gene are SQVTM and ANQGSEA. The CDR3 sequence is 14 residues long. V lost 6 bases and J lost 8, with 22 bases in between. The CDR3 spells CSVGSAGGAGGYTF. The CDR3 DNA sequence: TGCAGCGTCGGATCCGCGGGGGGCGCAGGAGGCTACACCTTC.

The chain employs TRBV7-9 and TRBJ2-1; tentative D call: TRBD2 (7 bases). The CDR3 consists of 17 residues. V was pared by 5 bases and J by 0 bases, with 17 bases between. The germline CDR1 and CDR2 sequences are SEHNR and FQNEAQ (reference sequence). For the CDR3, the DNA is TGTGCCAGCAGCCAAAAGGGAGGGGGGACCTCCTACAATGAGCAGTTCTTC. It encodes CASSQKGGGTSYNEQFF.

The chain uses TRBV5-4 and TRBJ1-1; the match to TRBD1 covers 10 bases. The J segment lost 2 bases and the V segment lost 4 bases, leaving 5 bases of the junction unmatched. This CDR3 is built from 15 residues. Germline assignment: CDR1 SGHNT and CDR2 YYREEE (reference sequence). In nucleotides, the CDR3 is TGTGCCAGCAGCGACAGGGGGCGTCTAAACACTGAAGCTTTCTTT. This sequence encodes CASSDRGRLNTEAFF.

The J gene is TRBJ2-2, the V gene TRBV12-3 or TRBV12-4, with D unresolved. Trimming pared 7 bases from V and 4 bases from J, leaving 4 bases between. The CDR3 extends over 11 amino acids. CDR3 in amino acids: CASIRTGELFF. In nucleotides, the CDR3 is TGTGCCAGCATCCGCACCGGGGAGCTGTTTTTT.

The chain employs TRBV18 and TRBJ2-3; tentatively, D is TRBD2 (6 bases). V was cut by 3 bases and J by 2 bases, with 15 bases left in between. Germline lookup yields CDR1 KGHSH and CDR2 LQKENI. The CDR3 totals 16 residues. The CDR3 loop reads CASSPVGGLNTDTQYF. The CDR3 DNA sequence: TGTGCCAGCTCACCGGTGGGGGGACTTAACACAGATACGCAGTATTTT.

The rearrangement joins TRBV11-2 to TRBJ1-5; D is perhaps TRBD1 (6 bases). V was cut by 0 bases and J by 4 bases, with 13 bases left in between. The CDR3 loop spans 16 amino acids. From germline, CDR1 is SGHAT and CDR2 FQNNGV. CDR3: CASSLDSGHPNQPQHF. CDR3 nucleotides: TGTGCCAGCAGCTTAGATTCGGGACACCCGAATCAGCCCCAGCATTTT.

The chain recombines TRBV6-5 with TRBJ2-1; unclear D gene. The CDR3 spans 13 residues. CDR1 and CDR2 (germline): MNHEY, SVGAGI. The germline V and J ends were trimmed by 8 bases and 6 bases, with 14 bases remaining between them. The DNA for the CDR3 is TGTGCCAGCCGATCCCTAGTTACCAATGAGCAGTTCTTC. It translates to CASRSLVTNEQFF.

The chain joins TRBV29-1 to TRBJ1-1; TRBD1 matches at 12 bases. The V segment lost 3 bases and the J segment 1 base; nucleotides outside the gene matches: 6. There are 16 residues in the CDR3. Germline CDR1 is SQVTM and CDR2 is ANQGSEA. The CDR3 region has the DNA TGCAGCGTTGAGGGACAGGGGGCGGCTGGGAACACTGAAGCTTTCTTT. It specifies CSVEGQGAAGNTEAFF.

The genes are TRBV19 and TRBJ2-7; TRBD1 matches at 9 bases. Trimming removed 3 bases from V and 7 bases from J; junction bases left unmatched: 7. The CDR3 loop spans 14 amino acids. Germline-derived CDR1 and CDR2 are LNHDA and SQIVND (reference sequence). CDR3 sequence (DNA): TGTGCCAGTAGTATCACAGGGGGCTCTGGAGAGCAGTACTTC. Translated: CASSITGGSGEQYF. Drawing the rest from reference TRBV19 and TRBJ2-7, the complete variable domain is DGGITQSPKYLFRKEGQNVTLSCEQNLNHDAMYWYRQDPGQGLRLIYYSQIVNDFQKGDIAEGYSVSREKKESFPLTVTSAQKNPTAFYLCASSITGGSGEQYFGPGTRLTVT.

J is TRBJ1-4 and V is TRBV7-2; 8 bases are shared with TRBD1. This CDR3 comprises 16 residues. Losses at the gene ends were 7 bases for V and 6 bases for J; bases not matched to a gene: 13. In germline, CDR1 is SGHTA, CDR2 FQGNSA. The CDR3 is CASITRPGQVDEKLFF. The CDR3 nucleotides are TGTGCCAGCATCACCAGACCGGGACAGGTGGATGAAAAACTGTTTTTT.

The chain is built from TRBV19 and TRBJ2-5, with 8 bases matching TRBD1. The germline CDR1 and CDR2 sequences are LNHDA and SQIVND (reference sequence). V was clipped by 7 bases and J by 5 bases; unmatched bases: 9. The CDR3 length is 14 residues. The CDR3: CASKKQGAGETQYF. The CDR3 DNA is TGTGCCAGTAAAAAGCAGGGGGCTGGGGAGACCCAGTACTTC.

The chain uses TRBV30 and TRBJ2-5, with 8 bases that match TRBD2. Trimming took 4 bases from V and 5 from J; bases not matched to a gene: 6. Germline CDR1 GTSNPN, CDR2 SVGIG (reference sequence). This CDR3 spans 13 amino acids. CDR3 sequence: CAWMISGGETQYF. The CDR3 nucleotides read TGTGCCTGGATGATCAGCGGGGGTGAGACCCAGTACTTC.